These 13 T cell receptor beta chains share one sample of origin, sequenced in a study of cytomegalovirus exposure and HLA in healthy donors. Using immunoSEQ multiplex PCR, the repertoire was profiled, and TCRdb retains in-frame clones only, with some absent. This sample has around 98,000 clones, with more than 85% found just once. The material sequenced was PBMCs. These receptors were collected from a man aged 18 to 30 in good health and CMV-seropositive.

CDR3 protein: CASSEAWYGLATNEKLFF. CDR3 sequence (DNA): TGTGCCAGCAGTGAAGCGTGGTACGGACTTGCAACTAATGAAAAACTGTTTTTT. The V and J genes are TRBV6-1 and TRBJ1-4; D is unresolved. Per germline, CDR1 MNHNS and CDR2 SASEGT. The CDR3 runs to 18 residues. Trimming removed 0 bases from V and 0 bases from J, with 14 bases in between.

The V gene is TRBV7-8, the J gene TRBJ2-7, with 7 bases lining up with TRBD1. Germline V gene data show CDR1 as SGHVS and CDR2 as FQNEAQ. The CDR3 consists of 14 residues. V trimming: 5 bases; J trimming: 3 bases; junction bases outside the gene matches: 7. The CDR3 DNA is TGTGCCAGCAGCATCTCGGGACAGATCTACGAGCAGTACTTC. Protein sequence: CASSISGQIYEQYF.

This sequence joins TRBV18 and TRBJ1-2, with D perhaps TRBD1 (5 bases). The CDR3 totals 14 residues. Per germline, CDR1 KGHSH and CDR2 LQKENI. Deletions cut 0 bases from V and 5 bases from J, with 10 bases between. Here the CDR3 reads CASSPPPGKYGYTF. CDR3 coding DNA: TGTGCCAGCTCACCACCCCCAGGGAAGTATGGCTACACCTTC.

CDR3 DNA sequence: TGTGCCAGCAGTTTGAAACTAGTAACAGATACGCAGTATTTT. Its translation: CASSLKLVTDTQYF. The chain recombines TRBV27 with TRBJ2-3; D possibly corresponds to TRBD2 (5 bases). V lost 3 bases and J lost 3, with 10 bases in between. In germline, CDR1 is MNHEY, CDR2 SMNVEV (reference sequence). The CDR3 consists of 14 residues.

The rearrangement links TRBV19 to TRBJ1-5; no clear D gene. V lost 2 bases and J lost 3, with 11 bases in between. This CDR3 contains 15 residues. The V gene's germline CDR1 is LNHDA and CDR2 SQIVND (reference sequence). The CDR3 spells CASSIFGSDNQPQHF. The CDR3 DNA follows: TGTGCCAGTAGTATATTCGGCAGCGACAATCAGCCCCAGCATTTT.

The chain couples TRBV6-1 to TRBJ1-1, with TRBD1 as a possible D gene (6 bases). Germline lookup yields CDR1 MNHNS and CDR2 SASEGT. The CDR3 is 14 amino acids. The V end was cut by 6 bases, the J end by 0 bases, with 11 bases between. This CDR3 reads CASRTGTLNTEAFF. The CDR3 DNA reads TGTGCCAGCAGGACCGGGACACTGAACACTGAAGCTTTCTTT.

This chain connects TRBV27 to TRBJ2-5; TRBD2 matches at 7 bases. CDR1 and CDR2 from the germline V gene are MNHEY and SMNVEV (reference sequence). The CDR3 is made up of 12 amino acids. The trim removed 6 bases at V and 5 bases at J, leaving 3 bases unmatched. CDR3 amino acids: CASRGLGETQYF. CDR3 DNA: TGTGCCAGCAGAGGACTAGGGGAGACCCAGTACTTC.

The gene calls are TRBV4-1 and TRBJ1-2; 7 bases agree with TRBD1. The CDR3 sequence is 15 residues long. The J segment lost 2 bases and the V segment lost 0 bases, leaving 3 bases of the junction unmatched. Germline V gene sequence: CDR1 MGHRA, CDR2 YSYEKL. DNA of the CDR3: TGCGCCAGCAGCCAAGATGGGACAGAGAACTATGGCTACACCTTC. The encoded protein is CASSQDGTENYGYTF.

This chain joins TRBV7-9 and TRBJ2-7; 9 positions agree with TRBD1. The CDR3 has 16 residues. CDR1 is SEHNR and CDR2 is FQNEAQ in the germline V gene (reference sequence). The V gene end was trimmed by 5 bases and the J gene end by 0 bases; junction bases not matched to a gene: 8. The DNA for the CDR3 is TGTGCCAGCAGCACAAAGACAGGGGGGGACTCCTACGAGCAGTACTTC. Protein: CASSTKTGGDSYEQYF.

The V gene is TRBV7-8, the J gene TRBJ2-7; 8 positions match TRBD1. Losses at the gene ends were 5 bases for V and 2 bases for J; bases not matched to a gene: 5. This CDR3 contains 14 residues. Germline CDR1 reads SGHVS; CDR2 reads FQNEAQ. Written as DNA, the CDR3 is TGTGCCAGCAGCCTCCGGGACAGGACCTACGAGCAGTACTTC. Amino acid sequence: CASSLRDRTYEQYF.

V is TRBV9 and J is TRBJ1-6; D gene unclear. The germline V and J ends were trimmed by 1 base and 6 bases, with 11 bases remaining between them. Germline values: CDR1 SGDLS, CDR2 YYNGEE. The CDR3 has 15 residues. The chain's CDR3 is CASSVSVDSNSPLHF. In DNA, the CDR3 is TGTGCCAGCAGCGTAAGTGTAGACTCTAATTCACCCCTCCACTTT.

The V gene is TRBV10-1, the J gene TRBJ2-7; D unclear. Deletions cut 6 bases from V and 2 bases from J, with 20 bases between. Germline lookup yields CDR1 WNHNN and CDR2 SYGVQD (reference sequence). The CDR3 is made up of 16 amino acids. Written as DNA, the CDR3 is TGCGCCAGCAGGAGTGGAGACGGTCGGCTACCCTACGAGCAGTACTTC. Amino acid sequence: CASRSGDGRLPYEQYF.

The table lists this clone with a few counts. The chain combines TRBV6-5 with TRBJ2-7; the match to TRBD2 covers 7 bases. The germline gives CDR1 MNHEY, CDR2 SVGAGI. CDR3 length: 15 residues. With 6 bases clipped from V and 2 bases from J, the junction kept 10 bases outside the gene matches. CDR3 sequence reads: CASRPSGTTTYEQYF. In nucleotides, the CDR3 is TGTGCCAGCAGGCCCTCCGGGACTACCACCTACGAGCAGTACTTC.